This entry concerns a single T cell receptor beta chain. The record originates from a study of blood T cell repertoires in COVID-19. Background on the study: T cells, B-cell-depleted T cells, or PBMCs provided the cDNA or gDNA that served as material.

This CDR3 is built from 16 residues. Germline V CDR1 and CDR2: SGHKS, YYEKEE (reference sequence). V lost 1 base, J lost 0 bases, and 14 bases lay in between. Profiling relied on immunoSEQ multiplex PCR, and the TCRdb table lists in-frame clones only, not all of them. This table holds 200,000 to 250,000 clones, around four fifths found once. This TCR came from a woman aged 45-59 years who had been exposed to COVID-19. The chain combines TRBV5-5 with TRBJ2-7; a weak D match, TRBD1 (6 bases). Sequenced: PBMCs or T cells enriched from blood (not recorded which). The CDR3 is CASSLLKGQSSYEQYF. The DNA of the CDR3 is TGTGCCAGCAGCTTGTTGAAGGGACAAAGCTCCTACGAGCAGTACTTC.